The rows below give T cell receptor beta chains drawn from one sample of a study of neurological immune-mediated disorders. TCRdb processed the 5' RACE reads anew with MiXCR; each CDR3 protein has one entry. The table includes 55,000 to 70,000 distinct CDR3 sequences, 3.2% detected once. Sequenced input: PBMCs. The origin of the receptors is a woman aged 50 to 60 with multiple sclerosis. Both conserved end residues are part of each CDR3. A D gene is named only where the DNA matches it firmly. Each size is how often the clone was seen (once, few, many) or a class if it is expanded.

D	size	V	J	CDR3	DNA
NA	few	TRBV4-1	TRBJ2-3	CASSHQERRTDTQYF	TGCGCCAGCAGCCACCAGGAGAGGAGAACAGATACGCAGTATTTT
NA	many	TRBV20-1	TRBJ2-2	CSALWDSLTGELFF	TGCAGTGCCCTATGGGACTCCTTAACCGGGGAGCTGTTTTTT
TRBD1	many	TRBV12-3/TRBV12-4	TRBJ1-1	CASSLAVGQYTEAFF	TGTGCCAGCAGTTTAGCGGTGGGACAGTACACTGAAGCTTTCTTT
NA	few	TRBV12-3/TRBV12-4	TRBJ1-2	CASSPSGRLDYGYTF	TGTGCCAGCAGCCCCTCGGGCAGGTTGGACTATGGCTACACCTTC
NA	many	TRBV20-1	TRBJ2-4	CSATDRQEGVAKNIQYF	TGCAGTGCAACAGACCGACAGGAGGGGGTAGCCAAAAACATTCAGTACTTC
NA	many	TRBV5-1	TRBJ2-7	CASSWGVGNEQYF	TGCGCCAGCAGCTGGGGGGTGGGGAACGAGCAGTACTTC
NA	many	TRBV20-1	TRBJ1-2	CSPSEAGGYTF	TGCAGCCCATCAGAAGCCGGGGGCTACACCTTC
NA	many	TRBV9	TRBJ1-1	CASSVDPGPTPLAEAFF	TGTGCCAGCAGCGTAGATCCGGGACCGACTCCGTTGGCTGAAGCTTTCTTT
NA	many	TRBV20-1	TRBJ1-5	CSARDIGGNQPQHF	TGCAGTGCTAGAGATATCGGGGGGAATCAGCCCCAGCATTTT
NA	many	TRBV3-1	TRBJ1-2	CASSREPRGHGYTF	TGTGCCAGCAGCCGAGAACCCAGAGGGCATGGCTACACCTTC
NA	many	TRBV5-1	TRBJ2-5	CASSLTFQETQYF	TGCGCCAGCAGCTTAACCTTTCAAGAGACCCAGTACTTC
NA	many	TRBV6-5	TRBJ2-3	CASSYSGGTDTQYF	TGTGCCAGCAGTTACTCCGGGGGCACAGATACGCAGTATTTT
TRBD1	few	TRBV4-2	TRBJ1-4	CASSQERQGAREKLFF	TGTGCCAGCAGCCAAGAGCGTCAGGGGGCGCGCGAAAAACTGTTTTTT
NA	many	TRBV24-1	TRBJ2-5	CATSDVETQYF	TGTGCCACCAGTGATGTAGAGACCCAGTACTTC
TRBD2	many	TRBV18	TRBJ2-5	CASSPSAGGRETQYF	TGTGCCAGCTCACCATCGGCGGGGGGTAGAGAGACCCAGTACTTC
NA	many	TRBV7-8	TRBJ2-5	CASSLWGTETQYF	TGTGCCAGCAGCTTATGGGGGACCGAGACCCAGTACTTC
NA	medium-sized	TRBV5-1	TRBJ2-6	CASSSNTGANVLTF	TGCGCCAGCAGCTCTAATACTGGGGCCAACGTCCTGACTTTC
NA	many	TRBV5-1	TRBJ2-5	CASSSGRGQQETQYF	TGCGCCAGCAGCTCAGGGAGAGGGCAACAAGAGACCCAGTACTTC
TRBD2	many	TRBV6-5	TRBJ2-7	CASSYASGSWYEQYF	TGTGCCAGCAGTTACGCTAGCGGGAGTTGGTACGAGCAGTACTTC
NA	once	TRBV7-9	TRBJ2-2	CASWAVANTGELFF	TGTGCCAGCTGGGCAGTCGCGAACACCGGGGAGCTGTTTTTT
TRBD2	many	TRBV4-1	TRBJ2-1	CASSQAGGRASYNEQFF	TGCGCCAGCAGCCAAGCGGGAGGGAGGGCGTCCTACAATGAGCAGTTCTTC
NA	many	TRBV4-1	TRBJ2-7	CASSQVHRSNYEQYF	TGCGCCAGCAGCCAAGTTCACAGGAGCAACTACGAGCAGTACTTC
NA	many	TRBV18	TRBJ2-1	CASSPTENEQFF	TGTGCCAGCTCACCGACGGAGAATGAGCAGTTCTTC
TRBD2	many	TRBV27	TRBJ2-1	CASSLAGVGNEQFF	TGTGCCAGCAGTTTAGCGGGAGTGGGCAATGAGCAGTTCTTC
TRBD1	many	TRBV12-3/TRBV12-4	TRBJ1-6	CASRSTGLGSPLHF	TGTGCCAGCAGATCGACAGGGCTGGGGTCACCCCTCCACTTT
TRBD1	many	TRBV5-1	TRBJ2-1	CASSSTPTGTGFNEQFF	TGCGCCAGCAGCTCCACGCCGACCGGGACAGGGTTCAATGAGCAGTTCTTC
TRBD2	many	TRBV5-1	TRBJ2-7	CASSLGPSGRTYEQYF	TGCGCCAGCAGCTTGGGTCCTAGCGGGAGGACCTACGAGCAGTACTTC
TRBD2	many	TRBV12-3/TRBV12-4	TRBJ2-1	CASSREAYNEQFF	TGTGCCAGCAGCCGGGAGGCGTACAATGAGCAGTTCTTC
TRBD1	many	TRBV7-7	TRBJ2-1	CASSSQQGNEQFF	TGTGCCAGCAGCTCACAACAGGGGAATGAGCAGTTCTTC
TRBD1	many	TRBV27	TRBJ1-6	CASSLNRGRSPLHF	TGTGCCAGCAGTCTCAACAGGGGGCGTTCACCCCTCCACTTT
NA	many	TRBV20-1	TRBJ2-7	CSARIGPGPHEQYF	TGCAGTGCTAGGATAGGGCCAGGCCCCCACGAGCAGTACTTC
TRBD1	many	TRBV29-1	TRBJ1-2	CVTQNPGDRRYGYTF	TGCGTCACCCAGAATCCCGGGGACAGACGCTATGGCTACACCTTC
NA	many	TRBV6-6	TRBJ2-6	CASRTPGSGANVLTF	TGTGCCAGCAGAACGCCAGGGTCCGGGGCCAACGTCCTGACTTTC
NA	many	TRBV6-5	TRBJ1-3	CATGEGGTIYF	TGTGCCACCGGAGAGGGTGGCACCATATATTTT
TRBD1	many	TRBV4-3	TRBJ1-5	CASSMTGNQPQHF	TGCGCCAGCAGCATGACAGGGAATCAGCCCCAGCATTTT
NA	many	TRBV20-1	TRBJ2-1	CSATPGYEQFF	TGCAGTGCTACCCCCGGGTATGAGCAGTTCTTC
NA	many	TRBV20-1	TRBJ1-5	CSAIPGYNQPQHF	TGCAGTGCAATCCCAGGTTACAATCAGCCCCAGCATTTT